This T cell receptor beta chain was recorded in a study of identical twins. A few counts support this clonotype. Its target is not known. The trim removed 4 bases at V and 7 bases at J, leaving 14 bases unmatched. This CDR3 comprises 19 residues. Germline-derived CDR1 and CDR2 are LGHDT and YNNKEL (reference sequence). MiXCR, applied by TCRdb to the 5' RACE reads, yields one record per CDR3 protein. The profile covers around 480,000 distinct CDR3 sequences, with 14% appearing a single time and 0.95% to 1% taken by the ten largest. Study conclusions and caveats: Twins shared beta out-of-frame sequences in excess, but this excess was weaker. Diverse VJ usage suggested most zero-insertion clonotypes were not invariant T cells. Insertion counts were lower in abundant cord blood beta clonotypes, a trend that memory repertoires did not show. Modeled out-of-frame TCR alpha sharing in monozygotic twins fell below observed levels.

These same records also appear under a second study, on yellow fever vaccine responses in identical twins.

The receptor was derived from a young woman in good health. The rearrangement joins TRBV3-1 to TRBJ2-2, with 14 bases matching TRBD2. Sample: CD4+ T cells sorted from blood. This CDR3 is CASSRSGPGLAGAGGELFF. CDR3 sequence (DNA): TGTGCCAGCAGCCGAAGCGGTCCGGGACTAGCGGGGGCCGGCGGGGAGCTGTTTTTT.